This record concerns one TCR beta chain sequence. What it binds is unknown. CDR1 and CDR2 from the germline V gene are MGHRA and YSYEKL. Trimming took off 4 bases at V and 5 bases at J, with 11 bases between the two ends. The CDR3 runs to 13 residues. This sample is part of a study of T cell clones after liver transplantation. Overall study: Immunosuppression withdrawal was tried within 2 years after liver transplantation in this trial.

Here immunoSEQ multiplex PCR was the method, and the copy in TCRdb shows in-frame clones only, minus some. The sample records about 100,000 clones, 82% being singletons. Study results and caveats: Conclusions were preliminary, with small, heterogeneous patient groups. Rather than being deleted, graft donor-reactive T cells may have moved into the graft.

Sequenced material: CD4+ T cells from blood, taken before liver transplant. The source is a human donor who received a liver transplant. V is TRBV4-1 and J is TRBJ1-2; D unclear. CDR3 residues: CASSPGRGYGYTF. The CDR3 coding sequence is TGCGCCAGCAGCCCGGGTCGGGGTTATGGCTACACCTTC.